A selection of T cell receptor beta chains follows, all from one sample in a study of cytomegalovirus exposure and HLA in healthy donors. Sequencing used immunoSEQ multiplex PCR; TCRdb keeps in-frame clones, though not all of them. This table holds about 250,000 clones, just over 70% found once. The source material was PBMCs. The receptors here all came from a female donor in good health and CMV-seronegative. CDR3s include the opening cysteine and the closing phenylalanine or tryptophan. The order of the fields is clone size, D gene, J gene, V gene, CDR3 DNA, CDR3 protein. A D gene is named only where the DNA matches it firmly. Part of the rows lack a size; the others show once, few, many or a class for expanded clones.

>-|-|TRBJ2-1|TRBV11-3
TGTGCCAGCAGCCCTCGGACGGGAAATGCCCACAATGAGCAGTTCTTC
CASSPRTGNAHNEQFF
>-|TRBD1|TRBJ1-1|TRBV7-9
TGTGCCAGCAGCTTAGCTGGGACAGTTGAAGCTTTCTTT
CASSLAGTVEAFF
>-|-|TRBJ1-1|TRBV10-1
TGCGCCAGCAGTGAGTCAGCCGGGGGGGGCCGCCGGTTCTTT
CASSESAGGGRRFF
>few|TRBD2|TRBJ2-2|TRBV6-1
TGTGCCAGCAGTGAAGCTAGCCTAGCGGGAGGTAGAGGGGAGCTGTTTTTT
CASSEASLAGGRGELFF
>-|TRBD2|TRBJ2-5|TRBV9
TGTGCCAGCAGCATCGGACTAGCGGTACTCCGTGGGGAGACCCAGTACTTC
CASSIGLAVLRGETQYF
>-|-|TRBJ2-5|TRBV6-1
TGTGCCAGCAGTGAAGGCTGGAGCGGGACACAAGAGACCCAGTACTTC
CASSEGWSGTQETQYF
>once|TRBD2|TRBJ2-7|TRBV2
TGTGCCAGCAGTGAGACTAGCGGGAGTGGCGAGCAGTACTTC
CASSETSGSGEQYF
>-|TRBD2|TRBJ2-5|TRBV10-3
TGTGCCACCGGGAAGACCGGGACTAGGAGGGAGACCCAGTACTTC
CATGKTGTRRETQYF
>-|TRBD2|TRBJ2-3|TRBV11-3
TGTGCCAGCAGTAAGGGACTAACTAGCACAGATACGCAGTATTTT
CASSKGLTSTDTQYF
>-|TRBD2|TRBJ2-7|TRBV5-1
TGCGCCAGCAGCTTTGTAGCGGGAGGATACGAGCAGTACTTC
CASSFVAGGYEQYF
>-|TRBD2|TRBJ2-1|TRBV19
TGTGCCAGTAGTATAAATAGCGGGGCCAATGAGCAGTTCTTC
CASSINSGANEQFF
>few|TRBD1|TRBJ1-2|TRBV23-1
TGCGCCAGCGGAAGGACAGGGTATAACTATGGCTACACCTTC
CASGRTGYNYGYTF
>once|TRBD1|TRBJ1-4|TRBV6-6
TGTGCCAGCAGTTATGACAGGGGGCGCGGGGAAAAACTGTTTTTT
CASSYDRGRGEKLFF
>once|-|TRBJ1-4|TRBV9
TGTGCCAGCAGCGTTGACACGGTTCAAGAAAAATTGTTTTTT
CASSVDTVQEKLFF
>-|-|TRBJ1-2|TRBV19
TGTGCCAGTAGTATAGATCGGTACTATGGCTACACCTTC
CASSIDRYYGYTF